The T cell receptor (beta chain) under discussion was sequenced for a study of T cells in tuberculosis. Profiling relied on immunoSEQ multiplex PCR, and the TCRdb table lists in-frame clones only, not all of them. The table records tens of thousands of clones, over 85% of them present only once. Germline lookup yields CDR1 GTSNPN and CDR2 SVGIG (reference sequence). Trimming removed 1 base at V and 4 bases at J, with 7 bases between. CDR3 size: 13 residues. The sequence was collected from a donor aged 10-35 years with latent tuberculosis or without tuberculosis infection. Some clones in this sample may be carry-over from other donors' samples. The V gene is TRBV30, the J gene TRBJ2-2; D is perhaps TRBD2 (6 bases). Sequences were obtained from PBMCs. This CDR3 is CAWSEGGTGELFF. The CDR3 DNA sequence: TGTGCCTGGAGTGAGGGAGGCACCGGGGAGCTGTTTTTT. Full variable domain (outside the CDR3, taken from reference TRBV30 and TRBJ2-2): SQTIHQWPATLVQPVGSPLSLECTVEGTSNPNLYWYRQAAGRGLQLLFYSVGIGQISSEVPQNLSASRPQDRQFILSSKKLLLSDSGFYLCAWSEGGTGELFFGEGSRLTVL.